The clone carrying this T cell receptor beta chain appeared once. Clones were sequenced by immunoSEQ multiplex PCR, and TCRdb holds only the in-frame ones, with some missing. In the table there are more than 300,000 clones, about 91% of which are singletons. These data belong to a study of blood T cell repertoires in COVID-19. V shed 11 bases and J shed 3 bases, with 22 bases lying between them. This CDR3 has 15 amino acids. Germline V gene lookup returns CDR1 SEHNR and CDR2 FQNEAQ (reference sequence). This chain joins TRBV7-9 and TRBJ1-2, with a possible D match to TRBD1 (6 bases). The sample taken for sequencing was peripheral blood. The TCR comes from a woman aged 25 to 39 with COVID-19, enrolled during active disease. CDR3 nucleotide sequence: TGTGCCGCGAATGGGGACACCCGGGCGGACTATGGCTACACCTTC. Amino acids: CAANGDTRADYGYTF.